Described below is a single T cell receptor beta chain sequence and its context. In the authors' methods: Scientists estimated how many nucleated cells there were by amplifying reference gene primers. Sequenced by immunoSEQ multiplex PCR; TCRdb stores in-frame clones only, minus some. That table supplies the V and J calls and clone size; D and trimming were determined from the DNA. The sample lists about 180,000 clones; about 90% were seen once. Clinical history reported by participants formed the basis on which cohorts were assigned. This entry is derived from a study of blood T cell repertoires in COVID-19. At the level of the study: Italy, Spain and the United States were the sources of the convalescent and acute COVID-19 samples. PBMCs, B-cell-depleted T cells, or T cells provided the cDNA or gDNA that made up the material.

The specimen sequenced was PBMCs or T cells enriched from blood (not recorded which). This TCR came from a woman between 50 and 59 years old who had recovered from COVID-19.

CDR3 loop: CASRGTGPQGYTF. The CDR3, as DNA: TGCGCCAGCCGTGGAACAGGGCCCCAAGGCTACACCTTC. The chain couples TRBV5-1 to TRBJ1-2, with D maybe TRBD1 (6 bases). Per germline, CDR1 SGHRS and CDR2 YFSETQ. The CDR3 contains 13 residues. V was trimmed by 7 bases and J by 8 bases, leaving 18 bases between them.